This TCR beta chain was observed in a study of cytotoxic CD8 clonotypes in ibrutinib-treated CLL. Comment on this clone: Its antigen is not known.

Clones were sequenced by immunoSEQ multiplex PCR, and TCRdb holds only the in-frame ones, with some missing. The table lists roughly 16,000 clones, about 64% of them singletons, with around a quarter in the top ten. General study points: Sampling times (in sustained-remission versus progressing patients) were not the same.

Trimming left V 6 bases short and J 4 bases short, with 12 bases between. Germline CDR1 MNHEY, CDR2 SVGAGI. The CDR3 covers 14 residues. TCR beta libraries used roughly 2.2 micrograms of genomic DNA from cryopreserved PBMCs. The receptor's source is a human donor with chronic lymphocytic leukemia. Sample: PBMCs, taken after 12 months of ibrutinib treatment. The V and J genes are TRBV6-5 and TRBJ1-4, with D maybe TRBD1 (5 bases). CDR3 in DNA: TGTGCCAGCAGCATGACAGCGATTAATGAAAAACTGTTTTTT. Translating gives CASSMTAINEKLFF.